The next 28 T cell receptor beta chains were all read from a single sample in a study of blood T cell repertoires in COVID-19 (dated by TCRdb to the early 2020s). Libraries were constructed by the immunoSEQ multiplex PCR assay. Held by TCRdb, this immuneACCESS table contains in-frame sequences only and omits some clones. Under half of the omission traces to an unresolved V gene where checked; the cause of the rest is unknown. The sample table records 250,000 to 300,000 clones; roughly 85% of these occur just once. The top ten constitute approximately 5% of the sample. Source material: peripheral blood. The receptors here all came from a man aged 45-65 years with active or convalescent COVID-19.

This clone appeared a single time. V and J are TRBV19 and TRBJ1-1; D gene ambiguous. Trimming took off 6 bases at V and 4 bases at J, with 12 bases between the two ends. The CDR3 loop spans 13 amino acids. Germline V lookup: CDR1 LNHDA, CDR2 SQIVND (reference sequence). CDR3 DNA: TGTGCCAGTAGCCGAGGACGGGGCACTGAAGCTTTCTTT. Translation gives CASSRGRGTEAFF.

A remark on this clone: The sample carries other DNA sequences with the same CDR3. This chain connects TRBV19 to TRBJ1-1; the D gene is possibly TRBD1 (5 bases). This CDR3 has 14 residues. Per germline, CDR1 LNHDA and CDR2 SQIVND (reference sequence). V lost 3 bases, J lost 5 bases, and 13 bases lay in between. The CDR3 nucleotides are TGTGCCAGTAGTATTAGGGGCGGGGGGACTGAAGCTTTCTTT. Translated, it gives CASSIRGGGTEAFF.

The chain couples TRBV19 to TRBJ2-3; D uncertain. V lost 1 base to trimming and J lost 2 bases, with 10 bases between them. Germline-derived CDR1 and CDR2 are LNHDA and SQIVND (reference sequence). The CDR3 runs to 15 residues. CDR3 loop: CASSIGRVVTDTQYF. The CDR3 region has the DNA TGTGCCAGTAGTATAGGTCGGGTAGTCACAGATACGCAGTATTTT.

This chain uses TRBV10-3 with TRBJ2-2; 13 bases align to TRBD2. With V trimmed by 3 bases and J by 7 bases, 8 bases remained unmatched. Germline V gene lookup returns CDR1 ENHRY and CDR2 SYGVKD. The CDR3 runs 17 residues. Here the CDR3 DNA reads TGTGCCATCAGTGACCCTCGGGGGACTAGCGGGAACGGGGAGCTGTTTTTT. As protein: CAISDPRGTSGNGELFF.

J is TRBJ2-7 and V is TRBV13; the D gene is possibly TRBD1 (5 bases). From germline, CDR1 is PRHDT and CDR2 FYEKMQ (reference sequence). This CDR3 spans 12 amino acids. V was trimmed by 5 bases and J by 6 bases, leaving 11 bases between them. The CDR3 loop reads CASSPLRGEQYF. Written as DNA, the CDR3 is TGTGCCAGCAGCCCCCTTAGGGGCGAGCAGTACTTC.

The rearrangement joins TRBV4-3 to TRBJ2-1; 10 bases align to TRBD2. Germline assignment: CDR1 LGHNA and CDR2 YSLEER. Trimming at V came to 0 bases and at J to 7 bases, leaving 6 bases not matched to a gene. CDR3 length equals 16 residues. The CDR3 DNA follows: TGCGCCAGCAGCCAAGAAACAGCGGGAGGGAATAATGAGCAGTTCTTC. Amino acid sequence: CASSQETAGGNNEQFF.

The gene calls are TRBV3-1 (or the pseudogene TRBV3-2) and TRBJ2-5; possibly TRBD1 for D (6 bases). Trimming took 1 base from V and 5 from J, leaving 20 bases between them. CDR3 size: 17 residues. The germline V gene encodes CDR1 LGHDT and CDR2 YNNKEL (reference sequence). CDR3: CASSQARGGLPGETQYF. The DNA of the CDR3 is TGTGCCAGCAGCCAAGCAAGAGGGGGTCTCCCGGGGGAGACCCAGTACTTC.

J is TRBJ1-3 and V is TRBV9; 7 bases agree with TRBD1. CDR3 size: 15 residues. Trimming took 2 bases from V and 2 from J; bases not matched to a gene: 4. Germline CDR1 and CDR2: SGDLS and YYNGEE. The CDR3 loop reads CASSVAGGTGNTIYF. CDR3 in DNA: TGTGCCAGCAGCGTGGCAGGGGGAACTGGAAACACCATATATTTT. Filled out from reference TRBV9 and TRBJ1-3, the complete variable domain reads DSGVTQTPKHLITATGQRVTLRCSPRSGDLSVYWYQQSLDQGLQFLIQYYNGEERAKGNILERFSAQQFPDLHSELNLSSLELGDSALYFCASSVAGGTGNTIYFGEGSWLTVV.

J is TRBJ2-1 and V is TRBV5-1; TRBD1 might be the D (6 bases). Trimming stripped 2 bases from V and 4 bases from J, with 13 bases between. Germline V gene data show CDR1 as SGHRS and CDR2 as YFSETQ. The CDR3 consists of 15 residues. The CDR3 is CASSLTGNGYNEQFF. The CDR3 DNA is TGCGCCAGCAGCTTAACAGGGAACGGTTACAATGAGCAGTTCTTC.

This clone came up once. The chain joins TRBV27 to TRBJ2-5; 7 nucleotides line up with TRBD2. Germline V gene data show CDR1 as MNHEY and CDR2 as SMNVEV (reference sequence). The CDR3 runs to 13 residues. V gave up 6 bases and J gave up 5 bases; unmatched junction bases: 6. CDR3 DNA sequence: TGTGCCAGCAGCCCCCAGGGAGGGGAGACCCAGTACTTC. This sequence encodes CASSPQGGETQYF.

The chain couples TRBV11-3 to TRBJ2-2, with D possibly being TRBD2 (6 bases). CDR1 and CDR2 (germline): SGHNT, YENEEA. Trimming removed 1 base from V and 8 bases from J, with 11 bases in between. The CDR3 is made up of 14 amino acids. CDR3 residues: CASSLGASEGELFF. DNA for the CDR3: TGTGCCAGCAGCTTAGGTGCTAGCGAGGGGGAGCTGTTTTTT.

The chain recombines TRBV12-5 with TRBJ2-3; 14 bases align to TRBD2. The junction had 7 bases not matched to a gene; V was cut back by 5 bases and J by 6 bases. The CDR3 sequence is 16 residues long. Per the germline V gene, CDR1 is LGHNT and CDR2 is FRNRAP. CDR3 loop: CASGTGLAGASDTQYF. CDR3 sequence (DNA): TGTGCTAGTGGTACGGGACTAGCGGGAGCATCGGATACGCAGTATTTT.

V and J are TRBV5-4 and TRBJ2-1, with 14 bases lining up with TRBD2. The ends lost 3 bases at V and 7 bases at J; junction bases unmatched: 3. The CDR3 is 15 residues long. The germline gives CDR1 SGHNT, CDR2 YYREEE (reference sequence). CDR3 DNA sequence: TGTGCCAGCAGCTCTCGACTAGCGGGAGGGAATGAGCAGTTCTTC. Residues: CASSSRLAGGNEQFF.

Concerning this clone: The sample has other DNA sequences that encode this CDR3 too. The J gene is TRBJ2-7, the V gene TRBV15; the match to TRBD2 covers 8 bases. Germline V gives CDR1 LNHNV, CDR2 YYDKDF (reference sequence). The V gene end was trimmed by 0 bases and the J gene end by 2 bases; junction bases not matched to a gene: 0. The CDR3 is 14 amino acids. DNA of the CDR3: TGTGCCACCAGCAGAGAGGGACTAGCCTACGAGCAGTACTTC. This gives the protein CATSREGLAYEQYF.

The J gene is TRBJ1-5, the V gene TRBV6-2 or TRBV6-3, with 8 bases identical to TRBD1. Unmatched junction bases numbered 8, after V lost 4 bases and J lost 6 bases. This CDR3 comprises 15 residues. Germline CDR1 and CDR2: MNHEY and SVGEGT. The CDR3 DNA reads TGTGCCAGCAGTTCGGCGACAGGGGTTTTTCAGCCCCAGCATTTT. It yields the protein CASSSATGVFQPQHF.

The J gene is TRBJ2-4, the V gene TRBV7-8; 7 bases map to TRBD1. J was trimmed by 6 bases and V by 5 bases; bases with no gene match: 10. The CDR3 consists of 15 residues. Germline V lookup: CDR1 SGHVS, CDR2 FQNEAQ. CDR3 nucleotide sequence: TGTGCCAGCAGCCCGGACAGGTTTACCCCAAACATTCAGTACTTC. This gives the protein CASSPDRFTPNIQYF.

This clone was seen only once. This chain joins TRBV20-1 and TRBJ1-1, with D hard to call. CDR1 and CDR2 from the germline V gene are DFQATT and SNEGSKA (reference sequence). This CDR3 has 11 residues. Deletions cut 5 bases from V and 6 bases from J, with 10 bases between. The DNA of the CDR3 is TGCAGTGCTCACGCGACTCCTGAAGCTTTCTTT. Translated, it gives CSAHATPEAFF.

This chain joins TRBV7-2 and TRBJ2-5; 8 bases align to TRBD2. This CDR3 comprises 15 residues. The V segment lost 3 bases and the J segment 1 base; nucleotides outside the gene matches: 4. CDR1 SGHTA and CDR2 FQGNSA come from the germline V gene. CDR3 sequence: CASSFRAGAQETQYF. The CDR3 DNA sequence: TGTGCCAGCAGCTTTCGAGCGGGAGCCCAAGAGACCCAGTACTTC. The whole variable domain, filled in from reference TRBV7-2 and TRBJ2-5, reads GAGVSQSPSNKVTEKGKDVELRCDPISGHTALYWYRQSLGQGLEFLIYFQGNSAPDKSGLPSDRFSAERTGGSVSTLTIQRTQQEDSAVYLCASSFRAGAQETQYFGPGTRLLVL.

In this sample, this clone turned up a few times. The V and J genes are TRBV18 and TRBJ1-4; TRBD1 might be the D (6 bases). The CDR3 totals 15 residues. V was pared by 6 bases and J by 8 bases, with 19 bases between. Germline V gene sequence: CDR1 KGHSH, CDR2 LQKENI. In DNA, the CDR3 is TGTGCCAGCTCCCTGGACAGAGACTCAACCGAAAAACTGTTTTTT. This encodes CASSLDRDSTEKLFF.

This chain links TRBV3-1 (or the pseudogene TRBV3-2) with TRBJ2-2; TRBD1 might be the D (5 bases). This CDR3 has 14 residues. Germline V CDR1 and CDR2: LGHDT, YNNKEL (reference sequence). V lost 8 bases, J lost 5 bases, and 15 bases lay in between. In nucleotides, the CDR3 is TGTGCCAGCGCCGTTCCCCCAGGGACCGGGGAGCTGTTTTTT. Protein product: CASAVPPGTGELFF.

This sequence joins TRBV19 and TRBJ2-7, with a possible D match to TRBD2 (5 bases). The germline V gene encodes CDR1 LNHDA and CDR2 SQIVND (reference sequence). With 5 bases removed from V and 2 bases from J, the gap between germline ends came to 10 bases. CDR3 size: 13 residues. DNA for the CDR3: TGTGCCAGTAGTCCTCCGGGAACCTACGAGCAGTACTTC. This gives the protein CASSPPGTYEQYF.

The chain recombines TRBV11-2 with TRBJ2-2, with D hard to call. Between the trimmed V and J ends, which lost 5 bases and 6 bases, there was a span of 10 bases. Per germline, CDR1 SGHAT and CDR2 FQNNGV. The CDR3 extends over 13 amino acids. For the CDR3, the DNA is TGTGCCAGCAGCCTAGTACCAGCCGGGGAGCTGTTTTTT. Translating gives CASSLVPAGELFF.

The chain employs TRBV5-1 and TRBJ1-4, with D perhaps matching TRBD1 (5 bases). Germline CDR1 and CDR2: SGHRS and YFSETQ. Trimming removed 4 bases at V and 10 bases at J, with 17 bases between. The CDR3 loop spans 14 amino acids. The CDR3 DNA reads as TGCGCCAGCAGCCCGGCGGGGGATGCAGGAAAACTGTTTTTT. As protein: CASSPAGDAGKLFF. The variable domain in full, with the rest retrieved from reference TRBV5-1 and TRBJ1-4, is KAGVTQTPRYLIKTRGQQVTLSCSPISGHRSVSWYQQTPGQGLQFLFEYFSETQRNKGNFPGRFSGRQFSNSRSEMNVSTLELGDSALYLCASSPAGDAGKLFFGSGTQLSVL.

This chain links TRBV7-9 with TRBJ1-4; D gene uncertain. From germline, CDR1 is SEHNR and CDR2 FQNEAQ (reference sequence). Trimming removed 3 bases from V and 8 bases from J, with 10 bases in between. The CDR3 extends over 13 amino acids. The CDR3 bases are TGTGCCAGCAGCTTTTCAGCGGGAGAAAAACTGTTTTTT. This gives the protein CASSFSAGEKLFF.

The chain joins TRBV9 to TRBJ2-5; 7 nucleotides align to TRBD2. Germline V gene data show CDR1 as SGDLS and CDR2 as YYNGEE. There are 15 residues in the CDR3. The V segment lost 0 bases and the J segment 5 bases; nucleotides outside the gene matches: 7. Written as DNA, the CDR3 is TGTGCCAGCAGCGTAGAGGCGGGGGTTCGGGAGACCCAGTACTTC. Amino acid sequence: CASSVEAGVRETQYF.

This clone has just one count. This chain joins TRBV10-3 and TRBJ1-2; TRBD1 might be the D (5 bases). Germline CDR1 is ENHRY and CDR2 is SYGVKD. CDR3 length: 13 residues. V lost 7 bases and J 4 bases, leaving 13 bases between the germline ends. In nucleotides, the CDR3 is TGTGCCATCAACCTCGGGACTCCCTATGGCTACACCTTC. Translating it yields CAINLGTPYGYTF.

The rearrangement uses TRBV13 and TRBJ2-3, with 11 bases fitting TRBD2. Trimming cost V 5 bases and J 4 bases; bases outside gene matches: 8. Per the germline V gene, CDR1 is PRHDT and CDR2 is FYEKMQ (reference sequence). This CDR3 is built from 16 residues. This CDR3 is CASSMRTSGSADTQYF. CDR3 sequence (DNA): TGTGCCAGCAGCATGAGGACTAGCGGGTCCGCAGATACGCAGTATTTT.

CDR3 amino acids: CAIRGQESNTEAFF. The CDR3 DNA sequence: TGTGCCATCAGGGGACAGGAATCGAACACTGAAGCTTTCTTT. The V call is TRBV10-3, the J call TRBJ1-1; TRBD1 aligns across 8 bases. CDR3 length equals 14 residues. The V segment lost 6 bases and the J segment 1 base; nucleotides outside the gene matches: 4. The germline V gene has CDR1 ENHRY and CDR2 SYGVKD.